Sequencing of this TCR beta chain was carried out in a study of shared clonotypes between healthy human individuals (dated by TCRdb to the early 2020s). For context, the study as a whole: Two women and a few men aged 18 to 49 years were included in the cohort. Blood TCR repertoires of five healthy adults were deeply sequenced to estimate repertoire size and the extent of clonotype sharing between individuals. Between about 0.94 and 8.9 billion PBMCs per donor were obtained by leukapheresis. For each donor, CD4 naive and CD4 memory were each given three plates, CD8 naive was given two plates, and CD8 memory was given one plate. To increase sequencing depth and limit assay-specific biases, TCR repertoire library preparation and sequencing were carried out by different laboratories using diverse techniques.

The V and J ends are trimmed by 2 bases and 7 bases, leaving 3 bases between them. From the cysteine up to the phenylalanine, the CDR3 has a length of 11 residues. Just CDR3 DNA is preserved here, 33 bases in frame from base 1. From a lookup of the germline V gene (reference sequence), CDR1 and CDR2 are SEHNR and FQNEAQ. The donors were healthy, HIV-negative adults who had no recently reported acute infections or vaccinations. Every donor was a Caucasian adult residing in Nashville, Tennessee, USA. CD4+ T cells were enriched by magnetic negative selection, after which naive cells were positively selected on CD45RA and the negative fraction was taken as the memory subset. Blood was obtained by leukapheresis, after which PBMCs were separated by Ficoll-Histopaque density gradient centrifugation and cryopreserved in liquid nitrogen vapor phase. Analytical flow cytometry was used to check the purity and quantity of each magnetically sorted T cell population. From each sorted fraction, genomic DNA was isolated and quantified by UV absorbance on a Nanodrop 2000c.

In regard to this clone: The clone's antigen remains unknown. It has no much larger one-base neighbor in the sample; base qualities were not kept. This sample includes further DNA sequences coding for the same CDR3.

Using the deep immunoSEQ assay, multiplex PCR amplified TCR CDR3 regions from genomic DNA. Genomic DNA extracted from each cell subset was distributed evenly over all wells of several immunoSEQ 96-well plates, and each plate served as one replicate. Each replicate PCR for sorted subsets received around 0.2 ug genomic DNA, equal to about 30,000 T cell genomes. The purified libraries were quantified using a Qubit 3.0 fluorometer, sized with a Bioanalyzer 2100, and then quantified again using the KAPA Library Quantification kit. Each immunoSEQ 96-well plate was sequenced on its own single-read 150-cycle Illumina NextSeq 550 flow cell. On the study's bioinformatics: Because only junctional sequences without quality scores were contained in the immunoSEQ output, filtering matching that applied to full-length reads could not be performed. Sequences were annotated with PyIR, a Python wrapper for IgBLAST v1.9, and V/J genes and CDR3 were assigned using IMGT germline references. Reads with weak V/J assignments (E-value above 1e-6), missing CDR3, stop codons, out-of-frame junctions, or ambiguous translated residues were removed. V3J clonotypes were defined as sequences sharing an identical inferred V gene, J gene, and CDR3 amino acid sequence. Percentage overlap between repertoires was computed as shared unique clonotypes divided by the size of the smaller repertoire. Three approaches were used to assess repertoire richness: RTK rarefaction, the Chao1 estimator, and Recon v2.1 estimates of unobserved clonotypes. Generation probabilities for all TCRbeta clonotypes obtained by the gDNA method from a handful of donors were computed using OLGA. Drawn from immuneACCESS, this table holds only the in-frame rearrangements with V and J called that TCRdb kept. Clones are partly lost; checked studies trace under half to an unresolved V gene and leave the rest unexplained. D and trimming come from the DNA, and the V and J calls and clone size come from that table. The sample profile shows over a million clones; approximately 68% of them were found once. The ten largest account for over 1.3% of the sample.

What the authors observed across the whole study: Higher generation probabilities were observed for clonotypes shared by all four sorted-subset donors than for non-shared clonotypes. The small number of donors limited the genetic and exposure-history diversity represented. Only blood was sampled, and tissue TCR repertoires likely differ from those in blood. Larger estimated clonotype richness was generally found for naive subsets than for memory subsets. Even with the large sequencing depth, rarefaction of the sorted-subset datasets indicated that sequencing was incomplete. Based on pairwise subsampling, the degree of clonotype sharing among donors was expected to be affected by sequencing depth. When several donors were compared, the shared fraction of clonotypes was around 5% for naive CD4, around 3.5% for naive CD8, 2% to 2.5% for memory CD4, and 0.4% for memory CD8.

This sequence originates from a man younger than 30 in good health. The chain uses TRBV7-9 and TRBJ2-1; there is no confident call for the D gene. Sequenced input: memory CD4+ T cells sorted from blood. What the cell subset or site label conveys for this sample: CD45RA-negative fraction. The sequenced DNA is TGTGCCAGCAGCTTATCAAATGAGCAGTTCTTC. Its translation reads: CASSLSNEQFF.